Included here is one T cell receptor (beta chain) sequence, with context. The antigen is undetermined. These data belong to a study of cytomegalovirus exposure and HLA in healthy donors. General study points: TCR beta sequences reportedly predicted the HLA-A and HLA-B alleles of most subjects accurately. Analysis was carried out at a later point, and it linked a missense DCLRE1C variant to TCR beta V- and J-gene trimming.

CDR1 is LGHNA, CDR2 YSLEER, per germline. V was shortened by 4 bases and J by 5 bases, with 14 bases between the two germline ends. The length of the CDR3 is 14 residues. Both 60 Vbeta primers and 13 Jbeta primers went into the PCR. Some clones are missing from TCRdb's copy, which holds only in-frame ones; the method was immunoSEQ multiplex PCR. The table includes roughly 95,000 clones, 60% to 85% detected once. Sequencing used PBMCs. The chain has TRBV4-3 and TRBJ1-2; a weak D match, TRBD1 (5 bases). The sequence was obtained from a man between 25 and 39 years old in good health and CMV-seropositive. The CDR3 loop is CASSRGTQNYGYTF. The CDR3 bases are TGCGCCAGCAGCCGCGGGACTCAGAATTATGGCTACACCTTC.